This T cell receptor beta chain was retrieved from a study of patients and donors after allogeneic stem cell transplantation. V lost 3 bases and J 5 bases, leaving 8 bases between the germline ends. Germline CDR1 and CDR2: WSHSY and SAAADI. The CDR3 loop spans 12 amino acids. MiXCR was run by TCRdb on the RT-PCR reads, yielding one entry per CDR3 protein. The sample has about 90,000 distinct CDR3 sequences, roughly 48% seen once; the top ten hold more than 55%. The rearrangement links TRBV10-2 to TRBJ2-7; no clear D gene. Input material: blood, either unsorted or a sorted T cell fraction (not recorded which). This sequence originates from a human donor who was either an allogeneic HSCT recipient or a stem cell or donor lymphocyte infusion donor (not recorded which). It is not recorded whose cells these are; they may come from a transplant donor. The CDR3 is CASSDYADEQYF. The CDR3 DNA reads TGCGCCAGCAGTGATTATGCGGACGAGCAGTACTTC.